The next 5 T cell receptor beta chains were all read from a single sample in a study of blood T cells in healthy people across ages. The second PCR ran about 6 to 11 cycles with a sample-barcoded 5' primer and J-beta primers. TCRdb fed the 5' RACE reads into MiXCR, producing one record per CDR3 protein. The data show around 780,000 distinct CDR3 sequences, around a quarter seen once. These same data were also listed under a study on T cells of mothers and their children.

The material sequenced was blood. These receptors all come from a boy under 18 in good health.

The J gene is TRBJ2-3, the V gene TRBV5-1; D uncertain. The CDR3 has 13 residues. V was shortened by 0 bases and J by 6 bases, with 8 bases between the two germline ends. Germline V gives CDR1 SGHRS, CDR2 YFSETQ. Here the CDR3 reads CASSLGQLDTQYF. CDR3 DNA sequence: TGCGCCAGCAGCTTGGGGCAGCTTGATACGCAGTATTTT.

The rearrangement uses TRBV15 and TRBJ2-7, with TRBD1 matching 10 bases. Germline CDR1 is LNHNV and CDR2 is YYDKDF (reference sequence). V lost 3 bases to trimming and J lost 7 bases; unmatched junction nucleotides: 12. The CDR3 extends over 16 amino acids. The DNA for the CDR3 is TGTGCCACCAGCAGGGCTCCGGGACAGGGGAATTGGGAGCAGTACTTC. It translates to CATSRAPGQGNWEQYF.

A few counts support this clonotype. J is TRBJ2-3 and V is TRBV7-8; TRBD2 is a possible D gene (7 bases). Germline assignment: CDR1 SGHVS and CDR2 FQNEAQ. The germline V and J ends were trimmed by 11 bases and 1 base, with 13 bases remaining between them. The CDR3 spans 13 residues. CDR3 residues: CAGRGAGTDTQYF. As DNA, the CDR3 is TGTGCCGGACGGGGGGCTGGCACAGATACGCAGTATTTT.

The CDR3 here is CASSAPEGAPGYTF. CDR3 coding DNA: TGTGCCAGCAGTGCCCCGGAGGGGGCGCCTGGCTACACCTTC. This sequence joins TRBV6-6 and TRBJ1-2; 7 bases align to TRBD1. The length of the CDR3 is 14 residues. Losses at the gene ends were 5 bases for V and 7 bases for J; bases not matched to a gene: 10. Germline V lookup: CDR1 MNHNY, CDR2 SVGAGI (reference sequence).

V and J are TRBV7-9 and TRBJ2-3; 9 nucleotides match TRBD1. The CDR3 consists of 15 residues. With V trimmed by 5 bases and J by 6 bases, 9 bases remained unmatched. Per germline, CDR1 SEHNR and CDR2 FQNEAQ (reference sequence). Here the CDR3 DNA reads TGTGCCAGCAGCGGCCGGGACAGGGCTTCGGATACGCAGTATTTT. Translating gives CASSGRDRASDTQYF. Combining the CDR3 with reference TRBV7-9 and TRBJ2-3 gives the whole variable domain DTGVSQNPRHKITKRGQNVTFRCDPISEHNRLYWYRQTLGQGPEFLTYFQNEAQLEKSRLLSDRFSAERPKGSFSTLEIQRTEQGDSAMYLCASSGRDRASDTQYFGPGTRLTVL.